Following are 5 T cell receptor beta chains from one sample sequenced in a study of cytomegalovirus exposure and HLA in healthy donors (TCRdb year 2017). The library was made by the immunoSEQ multiplex PCR assay. A mixture of 60 forward primers for TCR Vbeta segments and 13 reverse primers for TCR Jbeta segments was used in the multiplex PCR. TCRdb took over this immuneACCESS table, retaining in-frame rearrangements with V and J assigned. Such tables are incomplete; in checked studies, under half of the missing clones stem from an unresolved V gene, and the remainder is unexplained. The sample table lists about 160,000 clones, nearly 80% of them with a count of one. The leading ten clones occupy approximately 3% of the sample. The specimen was PBMCs. The receptor source for this set is a woman in her thirties or forties in good health and CMV-seronegative.

The rearrangement links TRBV27 to TRBJ2-7; D remains ambiguous. Germline assignment: CDR1 MNHEY and CDR2 SMNVEV (reference sequence). The V end lost 7 bases, the J end lost 2 bases, and 15 bases lay between the germline ends. This CDR3 has 14 amino acids. For the CDR3, the DNA is TGTGCCAGCATTTCCGGGTCCTGGCCCTACGAGCAGTACTTC. Translating gives CASISGSWPYEQYF.

This sequence joins TRBV6-5 and TRBJ1-1; tentative D call: TRBD1 (6 bases). Between the trimmed V and J ends, which lost 4 bases and 8 bases, there was a span of 11 bases. This CDR3 spans 12 amino acids. Germline V gene lookup returns CDR1 MNHEY and CDR2 SVGAGI. Here the CDR3 DNA reads TGTGCCAGCAGTTCCGACAGGAGCGAAGCTTTCTTT. Residues: CASSSDRSEAFF.

The sample holds a few counts of this clone. J is TRBJ2-7 and V is TRBV7-9; 9 nucleotides line up with TRBD1. The trim removed 5 bases at V and 4 bases at J, leaving 6 bases unmatched. CDR1 is SEHNR, CDR2 FQNEAQ, per germline (reference sequence). The CDR3 sequence is 14 residues long. The CDR3 sequence is CASSPRDRVYEQYF. CDR3 sequence (DNA): TGTGCCAGCAGCCCCCGGGACAGGGTATACGAGCAGTACTTC.

The V call is TRBV9, the J call TRBJ1-3, with a possible D match to TRBD1 (6 bases). The ends were cut back, 2 bases at V and 3 bases at J, with 12 bases in the middle. The CDR3 is made up of 15 amino acids. Germline V gene data show CDR1 as SGDLS and CDR2 as YYNGEE. The CDR3 region is CASSVDPGDGNTIYF. CDR3 nucleotide sequence: TGTGCCAGCAGCGTTGATCCAGGGGATGGAAACACCATATATTTT. The variable domain in full, with the rest retrieved from reference TRBV9 and TRBJ1-3, is DSGVTQTPKHLITATGQRVTLRCSPRSGDLSVYWYQQSLDQGLQFLIQYYNGEERAKGNILERFSAQQFPDLHSELNLSSLELGDSALYFCASSVDPGDGNTIYFGEGSWLTVV.

This chain links TRBV11-2 with TRBJ1-1, with 7 bases matching TRBD1. J gave up 10 bases and V 5 bases, and 10 bases lay outside the gene matches. CDR1 is SGHAT and CDR2 is FQNNGV in the germline V gene. The CDR3 has 13 residues. This CDR3 is CASSVGTVRGAFF. The CDR3 DNA reads TGTGCCAGCAGCGTCGGGACAGTTCGGGGAGCTTTCTTT.